This T cell receptor beta chain was captured by sequencing in a study of T-cell memory formation after mild COVID-19. Findings and limits, study-wide: Certain responding clones were present in pre-infection memory, suggesting participation of cross-reactive memory. The study found contracting CD4+ clones mainly in CM and EM and contracting CD8+ clones in EMRA. Confirmation of SARS-CoV-2 specificity was lacking for second-wave clones peaking day 37.

TCR alpha and TCR beta cDNA libraries carrying sample barcodes and UMIs came from 5'RACE with constant-segment primers. TCRdb reprocessed the 5' RACE reads with MiXCR, giving one entry per CDR3 protein. The data hold around 250,000 distinct CDR3 sequences, with around 15% observed a single time. This clonotype has more than one count but fewer than ten. Its specificity is unknown. From germline, CDR1 is MNHEY and CDR2 SVGAGI. The length of the CDR3 is 14 residues. V was shortened by 4 bases and J by 3 bases, with 9 bases between the two germline ends. This receptor was taken from a man between 18 and 35 years old who had mild COVID-19 (a few samples of this study predate the infection). Cell type and time point are not known. Sequences were obtained from PBMCs or a T cell subset sorted from them (not recorded which). This rearrangement joins TRBV6-5 to TRBJ2-2; D perhaps matches TRBD2 (5 bases). CDR3 region: CASSSTSYTGELFF. CDR3 DNA: TGTGCCAGCAGTTCAACTAGTTACACCGGGGAGCTGTTTTTT.